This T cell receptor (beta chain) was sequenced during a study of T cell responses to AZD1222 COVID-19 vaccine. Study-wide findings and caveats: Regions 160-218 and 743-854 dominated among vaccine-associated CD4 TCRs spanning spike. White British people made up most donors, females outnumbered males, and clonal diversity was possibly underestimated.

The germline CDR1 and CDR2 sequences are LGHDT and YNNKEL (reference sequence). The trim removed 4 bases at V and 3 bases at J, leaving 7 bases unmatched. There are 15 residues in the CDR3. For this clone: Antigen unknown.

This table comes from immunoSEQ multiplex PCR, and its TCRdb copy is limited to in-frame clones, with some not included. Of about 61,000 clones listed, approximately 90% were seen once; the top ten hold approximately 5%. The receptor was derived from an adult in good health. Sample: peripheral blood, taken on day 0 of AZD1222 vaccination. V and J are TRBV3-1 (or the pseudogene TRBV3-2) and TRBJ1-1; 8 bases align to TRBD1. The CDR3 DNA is TGTGCCAGCAGCCGAGGACAGGGTACGGACACTGAAGCTTTCTTT. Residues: CASSRGQGTDTEAFF.